These 15 T cell receptor beta chains share one sample of origin, sequenced in a study of blood T cell repertoires in COVID-19. Sequencing was performed with immunoSEQ multiplex PCR; in TCRdb, only in-frame clones are kept and a portion is missing. The sample lists approximately 220,000 clones; more than 75% were seen once. The sequencing input was peripheral blood. These receptors came from a man aged 55 to 70 who had recovered from COVID-19.

The chain links TRBV11-2 to TRBJ2-5, with no clear D. Trimming removed 5 bases from V and 4 bases from J, with 11 bases in between. Germline V gene lookup returns CDR1 SGHAT and CDR2 FQNNGV. The CDR3 has 13 amino acids. The CDR3 sequence is CASSPLLSETQYF. The CDR3 DNA follows: TGTGCCAGCAGCCCCCTCCTGTCAGAGACCCAGTACTTC.

The chain is built from TRBV9 and TRBJ2-1, with 8 bases aligning to TRBD1. CDR3 length: 15 residues. After removal of 3 bases from V and 3 bases from J, the junction contained 5 bases not matched to a gene. CDR1 is SGDLS and CDR2 is YYNGEE in the germline V gene. The chain's CDR3 is CASSAQGANYNEQFF. The CDR3 DNA follows: TGTGCCAGCAGCGCGCAGGGGGCAAACTACAATGAGCAGTTCTTC.

The V call is TRBV9, the J call TRBJ2-3, with D perhaps matching TRBD2 (6 bases). V was clipped by 2 bases and J by 1 base, with 14 bases between them. The CDR3 has 16 residues. Germline-derived CDR1 and CDR2 are SGDLS and YYNGEE. The CDR3 DNA reads as TGTGCCAGCAGCGTCTCACCCTTAGCGGGCACAGATACGCAGTATTTT. Translated, it gives CASSVSPLAGTDTQYF. Filled out from reference TRBV9 and TRBJ2-3, the complete variable domain reads DSGVTQTPKHLITATGQRVTLRCSPRSGDLSVYWYQQSLDQGLQFLIQYYNGEERAKGNILERFSAQQFPDLHSELNLSSLELGDSALYFCASSVSPLAGTDTQYFGPGTRLTVL.

The V gene is TRBV6-5, the J gene TRBJ1-3, with a weak D call TRBD1 (6 bases). From germline, CDR1 is MNHEY and CDR2 SVGAGI. This CDR3 region has 15 residues. The germline V and J ends were trimmed by 6 bases and 3 bases, with 15 bases remaining between them. As DNA, the CDR3 is TGTGCCAGCAGCCCCCTCAGGGGAGTTGGAAACACCATATATTTT. This sequence encodes CASSPLRGVGNTIYF.

Only one count was recorded for this clone. At one end, the junction sequence differs from germline, possibly due to a read error. V is TRBV7-9 and J is TRBJ2-7; D might be TRBD1 (7 bases). The CDR3 sequence is 12 residues long. Germline CDR1 and CDR2: SEHNR and FQNEAQ (reference sequence). The CDR3 DNA follows: TGTGCCAGCAGCCAAAGCGACAGGGAGGCTCACTTC. Amino acids: CASSQSDREAHF. Based on the CDR3 plus reference TRBV7-9 and TRBJ2-7, the full variable domain is DTGVSQNPRHKITKRGQNVTFRCDPISEHNRLYWYRQTLGQGPEFLTYFQNEAQLEKSRLLSDRFSAERPKGSFSTLEIQRTEQGDSAMYLCASSQSDREAHFGPGTRLTVT.

The rearrangement uses TRBV5-5 and TRBJ2-1; 9 nucleotides match TRBD1. CDR3 length equals 15 residues. V trimming: 3 bases; J trimming: 3 bases; junction bases outside the gene matches: 4. Looked up from germline, CDR1 is SGHKS and CDR2 is YYEKEE (reference sequence). In DNA form, the CDR3 reads TGTGCCAGCAGCTCCACGGGACAGGGCTACAATGAGCAGTTCTTC. Protein: CASSSTGQGYNEQFF. The full variable domain, with the rest looked up from reference TRBV5-5 and TRBJ2-1, is DAGVTQSPTHLIKTRGQQVTLRCSPISGHKSVSWYQQVLGQGPQFIFQYYEKEERGRGNFPDRFSARQFPNYSSELNVNALLLGDSALYLCASSSTGQGYNEQFFGPGTRLTVL.

This rearrangement joins TRBV28 to TRBJ1-2, with TRBD1 identical over 8 bases. This CDR3 has 16 residues. The germline V gene has CDR1 MDHEN and CDR2 SYDVKM. V lost 6 bases to trimming and J lost 1 base; unmatched junction nucleotides: 10. CDR3 in DNA: TGTGCCAGCAGCTTTTCCAGGGGGCTCCTTAACTATGGCTACACCTTC. This codes for CASSFSRGLLNYGYTF.

The chain employs TRBV3-1 (or the pseudogene TRBV3-2) and TRBJ2-5; the match to TRBD1 covers 9 bases. With 4 bases clipped from V and 5 bases from J, the junction kept 8 bases outside the gene matches. Germline-derived CDR1 and CDR2 are LGHDT and YNNKEL (reference sequence). The CDR3 runs 15 residues. The CDR3, as DNA: TGTGCCAGCAGCCCCGGACAGGGGTGGGGGGAGACCCAGTACTTC. Its protein product is CASSPGQGWGETQYF.

The chain uses TRBV18 and TRBJ1-1; perhaps TRBD1 as D (6 bases). The CDR3 contains 15 residues. Germline V gives CDR1 KGHSH, CDR2 LQKENI. The ends were cut back, 3 bases at V and 1 base at J, with 12 bases in the middle. Here the CDR3 reads CASSPTLGANTEAFF. The DNA for the CDR3 is TGTGCCAGCTCACCGACCTTGGGGGCGAACACTGAAGCTTTCTTT.

The V call is TRBV5-4, the J call TRBJ2-2, with TRBD1 identical over 7 bases. The CDR3 is 12 amino acids. Germline lookup yields CDR1 SGHNT and CDR2 YYREEE (reference sequence). V gave up 7 bases and J gave up 4 bases; unmatched junction bases: 1. The DNA for the CDR3 is TGTGCCAGCTACAGGGGCACCGGGGAGCTGTTTTTT. Protein sequence: CASYRGTGELFF.

This clone was seen a single time. This sequence joins TRBV30 and TRBJ1-1, with 8 bases identical to TRBD1. Looked up from germline, CDR1 is GTSNPN and CDR2 is SVGIG (reference sequence). This CDR3 contains 11 residues. After removal of 1 base from V and 11 bases from J, the junction contained 3 bases not matched to a gene. The CDR3 DNA reads TGTGCCTGGAGTGCGGACAGGGAGGCTTTCTTT. Its protein product is CAWSADREAFF.

The rearrangement links TRBV30 to TRBJ1-5, with D uncertain. The V end lost 0 bases, the J end lost 0 bases, and 9 bases lay between the germline ends. The V gene's germline CDR1 is GTSNPN and CDR2 SVGIG (reference sequence). This CDR3 comprises 15 residues. CDR3 sequence reads: CAWSVSGYSNQPQHF. The CDR3 DNA is TGTGCCTGGAGTGTATCAGGATATAGCAATCAGCCCCAGCATTTT.

Written as DNA, the CDR3 is TGTGCCAGCAGCTTGGACAGGGATATTGGCTACACCTTC. As protein: CASSLDRDIGYTF. The genes are TRBV5-6 and TRBJ1-2, with D possibly being TRBD1 (6 bases). This CDR3 is built from 13 residues. The germline V gene has CDR1 SGHDT and CDR2 YYEEEE. The germline V and J ends were trimmed by 0 bases and 7 bases, with 10 bases remaining between them.

The chain employs TRBV27 and TRBJ2-2; TRBD2 matches 11 bases. CDR3 length: 16 amino acids. Unmatched junction bases numbered 6, after V lost 5 bases and J lost 4 bases. Looked up from germline, CDR1 is MNHEY and CDR2 is SMNVEV (reference sequence). Here the CDR3 reads CASSPRTSGPTGELFF. CDR3 nucleotide sequence: TGTGCCAGCAGTCCCAGGACTAGCGGGCCCACCGGGGAGCTGTTTTTT.

The genes are TRBV5-1 and TRBJ2-3, with TRBD1 as a possible D gene (5 bases). The CDR3 totals 15 residues. V was shortened by 1 base and J by 4 bases, with 13 bases between the two germline ends. Germline V gene data show CDR1 as SGHRS and CDR2 as YFSETQ. Here the CDR3 reads CASSLSRQKADTQYF. In nucleotides, the CDR3 is TGCGCCAGCAGCTTGAGTAGACAGAAAGCAGATACGCAGTATTTT.